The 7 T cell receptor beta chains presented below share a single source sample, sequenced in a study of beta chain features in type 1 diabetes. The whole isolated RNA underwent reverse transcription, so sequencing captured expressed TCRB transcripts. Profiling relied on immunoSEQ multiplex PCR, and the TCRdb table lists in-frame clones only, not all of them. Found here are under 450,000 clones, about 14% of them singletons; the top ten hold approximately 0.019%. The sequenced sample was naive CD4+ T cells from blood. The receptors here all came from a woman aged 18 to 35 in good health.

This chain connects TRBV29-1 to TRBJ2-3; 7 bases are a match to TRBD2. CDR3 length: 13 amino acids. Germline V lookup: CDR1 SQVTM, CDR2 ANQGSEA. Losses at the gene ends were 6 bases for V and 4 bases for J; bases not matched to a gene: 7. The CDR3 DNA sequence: TGCAGCGTCCCTGGACTAGGGTCAGATACGCAGTATTTT. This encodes CSVPGLGSDTQYF.

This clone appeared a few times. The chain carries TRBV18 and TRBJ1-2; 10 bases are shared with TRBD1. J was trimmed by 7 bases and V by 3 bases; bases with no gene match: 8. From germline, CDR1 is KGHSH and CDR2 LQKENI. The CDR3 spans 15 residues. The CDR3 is CASSPWTGGMSGYTF. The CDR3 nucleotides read TGTGCCAGCTCACCGTGGACAGGGGGGATGAGTGGCTACACCTTC.

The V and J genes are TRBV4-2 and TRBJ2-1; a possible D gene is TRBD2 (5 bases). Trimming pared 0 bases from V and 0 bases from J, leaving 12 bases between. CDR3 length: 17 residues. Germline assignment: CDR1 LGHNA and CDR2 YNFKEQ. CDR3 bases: TGTGCCAGCAGCCAAGACTCGGGCGGGTTCTCCTACAATGAGCAGTTCTTC. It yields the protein CASSQDSGGFSYNEQFF.

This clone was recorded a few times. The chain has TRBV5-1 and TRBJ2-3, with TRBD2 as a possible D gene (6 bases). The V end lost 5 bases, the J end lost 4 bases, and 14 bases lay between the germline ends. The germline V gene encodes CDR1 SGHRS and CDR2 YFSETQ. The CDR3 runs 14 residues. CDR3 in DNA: TGCGCCAGCAGGGACGGGAGTGCGGCAGATACGCAGTATTTT. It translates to CASRDGSAADTQYF.

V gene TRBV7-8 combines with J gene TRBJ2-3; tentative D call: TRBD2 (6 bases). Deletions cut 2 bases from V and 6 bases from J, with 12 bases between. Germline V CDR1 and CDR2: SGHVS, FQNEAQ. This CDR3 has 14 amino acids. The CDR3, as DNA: TGTGCCAGCAGCTTATTTAGCGGCTCGGATACGCAGTATTTT. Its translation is CASSLFSGSDTQYF.

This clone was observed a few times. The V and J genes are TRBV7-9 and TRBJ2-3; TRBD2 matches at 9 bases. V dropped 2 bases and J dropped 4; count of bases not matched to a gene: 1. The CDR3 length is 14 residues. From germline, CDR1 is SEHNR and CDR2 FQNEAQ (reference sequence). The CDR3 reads CASSLPSGADTQYF. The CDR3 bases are TGTGCCAGCAGCTTACCTAGCGGGGCAGATACGCAGTATTTT.

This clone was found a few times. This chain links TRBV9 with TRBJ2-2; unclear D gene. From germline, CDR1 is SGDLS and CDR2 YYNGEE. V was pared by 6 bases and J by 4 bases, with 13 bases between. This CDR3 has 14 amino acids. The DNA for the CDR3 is TGTGCCAGCACCATAAGCAGCGTCACCGGGGAGCTGTTTTTT. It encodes CASTISSVTGELFF. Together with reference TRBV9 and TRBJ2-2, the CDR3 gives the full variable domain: DSGVTQTPKHLITATGQRVTLRCSPRSGDLSVYWYQQSLDQGLQFLIQYYNGEERAKGNILERFSAQQFPDLHSELNLSSLELGDSALYFCASTISSVTGELFFGEGSRLTVL.